The clone carrying this TCR beta chain was picked up many times. Its antigen is unidentified. The data stem from a study of T cells in Graves' hyperthyroidism and ophthalmopathy. Overall study findings and caveats: Using 13 V-J features, a model discriminated ophthalmopathy from stable hyperthyroidism. Clonotypes that were expanded in thyroid above 0.001 mostly appeared in blood too.

TCR beta CDR3 region amplification was performed from RNA transcripts. The study used the HTBI primer set for a first-round RT-PCR of the TCR CDR3. TCRdb reprocessed the multiplex PCR reads with MiXCR, giving one entry per CDR3 protein. The repertoire holds around 300,000 distinct CDR3 sequences, with roughly 15% as singletons. Trimming cost V 5 bases and J 3 bases, with 7 bases left between them. The CDR3 runs to 12 residues. Germline V CDR1 and CDR2: MDHEN, SYDVKM. Patients with uncontrolled infections, other autoimmune diseases, pregnancy or lactation were excluded. Each diagnosis was grounded in clinical symptoms, serum thyroxine and TRAb, thyroid ultrasound, and orbital computed tomography.

The chain combines TRBV28 with TRBJ1-1; the D is unclear. The TCR comes from a woman aged 40 to 50 with Graves' hyperthyroidism. Sequencing input: blood. The CDR3 sequence: CASSGVYTEAFF. The CDR3 bases are TGTGCCAGCAGTGGGGTTTACACTGAAGCTTTCTTT.